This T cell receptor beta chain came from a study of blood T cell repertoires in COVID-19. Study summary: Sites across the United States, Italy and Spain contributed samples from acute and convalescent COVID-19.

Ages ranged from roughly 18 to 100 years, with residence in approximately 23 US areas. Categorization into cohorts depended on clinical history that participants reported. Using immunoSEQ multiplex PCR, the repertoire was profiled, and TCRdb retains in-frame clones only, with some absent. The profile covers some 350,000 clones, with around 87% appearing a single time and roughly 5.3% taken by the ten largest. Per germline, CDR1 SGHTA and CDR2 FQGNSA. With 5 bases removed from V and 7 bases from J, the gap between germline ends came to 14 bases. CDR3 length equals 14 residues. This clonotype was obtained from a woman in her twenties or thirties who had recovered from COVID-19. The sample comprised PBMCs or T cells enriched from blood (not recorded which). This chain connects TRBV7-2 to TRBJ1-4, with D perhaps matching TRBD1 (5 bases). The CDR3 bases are TGTGCCAGCAGCCCGGGCGGGAGGGGTGAAAAACTGTTTTTT. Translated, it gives CASSPGGRGEKLFF.